These 19 T cell receptor beta chains were all obtained from the same sample, sequenced in a study of technical replicates of blood from a handful of donors. Here immunoSEQ multiplex PCR was the method, and the copy in TCRdb shows in-frame clones only, minus some. The sample carries about 75,000 clones, approximately 97% recorded once. The sequenced material came from T cells isolated from PBMCs. The receptors derive from a human donor in good health.

The chain has TRBV9 and TRBJ1-2; D may be TRBD1 (6 bases). V was clipped by 0 bases and J by 1 base, with 16 bases between them. This CDR3 is built from 17 residues. Germline V gene data show CDR1 as SGDLS and CDR2 as YYNGEE. The CDR3 loop reads CASSVGDMTSRNYGYTF. CDR3 coding DNA: TGTGCCAGCAGCGTAGGGGACATGACCTCGCGTAACTATGGCTACACCTTC.

Regarding this clone: Other DNA sequences from this sample encode an identical CDR3 as well. The rearrangement joins TRBV4-2 to TRBJ1-1; D is undetermined. The CDR3 sequence is 13 residues long. Germline lookup yields CDR1 LGHNA and CDR2 YNFKEQ. Trimming cost V 0 bases and J 3 bases, with 5 bases left between them. CDR3 coding DNA: TGTGCCAGCAGCCAAGATCGAGACACTGAAGCTTTCTTT. This encodes CASSQDRDTEAFF.

The chain joins TRBV27 to TRBJ2-5; 8 nucleotides match TRBD1. Germline CDR1 is MNHEY and CDR2 is SMNVEV (reference sequence). The CDR3 runs to 20 residues. J lost 6 bases, V lost 1 base, and 22 bases had no gene match. The CDR3 loop is CASSLFGDVSRQGKMQTQYF. The CDR3 DNA reads TGTGCCAGCAGTTTATTTGGAGATGTTTCTAGACAGGGGAAAATGCAGACCCAGTACTTC.

The chain uses TRBV18 and TRBJ1-1; D call uncertain. Deletions cut 2 bases from V and 1 base from J, with 5 bases between. Germline V gives CDR1 KGHSH, CDR2 LQKENI. The CDR3 has 13 residues. The DNA of the CDR3 is TGTGCCAGCTCACCAATGGCGAACACTGAAGCTTTCTTT. Translated: CASSPMANTEAFF. The full variable domain, with the rest looked up from reference TRBV18 and TRBJ1-1, is NAGVMQNPRHLVRRRGQEARLRCSPMKGHSHVYWYRQLPEEGLKFMVYLQKENIIDESGMPKERFSAEFPKEGPSILRIQQVVRGDSAAYFCASSPMANTEAFFGQGTRLTVV.

V usage is TRBV2 and J usage is TRBJ1-2, with 10 positions matching TRBD1. Germline V gives CDR1 SNHLY, CDR2 FYNNEI. V lost 10 bases to trimming and J lost 4 bases; unmatched junction nucleotides: 9. CDR3 length: 14 amino acids. CDR3 sequence reads: CATSSDRGSYGYTF. The DNA for the CDR3 is TGTGCCACCTCATCGGACAGGGGGAGCTATGGCTACACCTTC.

Only one count was recorded for this clone. V gene TRBV7-8 combines with J gene TRBJ1-1; TRBD1 matches 11 bases. With 6 bases clipped from V and 4 bases from J, the junction kept 4 bases outside the gene matches. The CDR3 totals 14 residues. Per the germline V gene, CDR1 is SGHVS and CDR2 is FQNEAQ. CDR3 DNA: TGTGCCAGCAGGCGGACAGGGGGCGTCACTGAAGCTTTCTTT. Its protein product is CASRRTGGVTEAFF. Full variable domain (remainder filled in from reference TRBV7-8 and TRBJ1-1): GAGVSQSPRYKVAKRGQDVALRCDPISGHVSLFWYQQALGQGPEFLTYFQNEAQLDKSGLPSDRFFAERPEGSVSTLKIQRTQQEDSAVYLCASRRTGGVTEAFFGQGTRLTVV.

This chain connects TRBV11-3 to TRBJ2-2; 9 nucleotides match TRBD1. J was trimmed by 6 bases and V by 5 bases; bases with no gene match: 13. The CDR3 is made up of 17 amino acids. CDR1 is SGHNT and CDR2 is YENEEA in the germline V gene. CDR3 sequence: CASSHQPGQGSSGELFF. The CDR3, as DNA: TGTGCCAGCAGCCACCAGCCGGGACAGGGTTCGTCCGGGGAGCTGTTTTTT.

The chain combines TRBV4-1 with TRBJ1-2, with 8 positions matching TRBD1. Germline V CDR1 and CDR2: MGHRA, YSYEKL. J was trimmed by 8 bases and V by 4 bases; bases with no gene match: 15. The length of the CDR3 is 16 residues. The CDR3 spells CASSRSSGGAFGGYTF. CDR3 coding DNA: TGCGCCAGCAGCCGCTCGTCAGGGGGCGCGTTCGGGGGCTACACCTTC.

The V gene is TRBV2, the J gene TRBJ1-1; TRBD1 matches 7 bases. Per germline, CDR1 SNHLY and CDR2 FYNNEI. V trimming: 7 bases; J trimming: 9 bases; junction bases outside the gene matches: 14. The CDR3 covers 14 residues. Here the CDR3 DNA reads TGTGCCAGCAACGAATTATTGACAGGGAGAAAAGCTTTCTTT. Protein product: CASNELLTGRKAFF.

The CDR3 loop reads CASRGQGLTEAFF. In nucleotides, the CDR3 is TGCGCCAGCAGGGGACAGGGCCTAACTGAAGCTTTCTTT. The chain is built from TRBV5-1 and TRBJ1-1; 9 bases fit TRBD1. The germline V gene encodes CDR1 SGHRS and CDR2 YFSETQ. The CDR3 extends over 13 amino acids. V shed 5 bases, J shed 5 bases, and the junction held 4 bases outside the gene matches.

This chain links TRBV5-1 with TRBJ2-1, with D perhaps TRBD1 (5 bases). Between the trimmed V and J ends, which lost 3 bases and 6 bases, there was a span of 10 bases. Germline CDR1 and CDR2: SGHRS and YFSETQ. The CDR3 runs 13 residues. The CDR3 protein is CASSWERGNEQFF. CDR3 bases: TGCGCCAGCAGCTGGGAAAGGGGCAATGAGCAGTTCTTC.

This sequence joins TRBV5-1 and TRBJ2-5; 9 bases line up with TRBD2. With V trimmed by 4 bases and J by 4 bases, 8 bases remained unmatched. The germline V gene has CDR1 SGHRS and CDR2 YFSETQ. The CDR3 loop spans 15 amino acids. CDR3 in amino acids: CASSPPGGGGETQYF. The CDR3 region has the DNA TGCGCCAGCAGCCCCCCAGGCGGGGGGGGAGAGACCCAGTACTTC.

The V and J genes are TRBV10-1 and TRBJ2-1; 10 bases line up with TRBD2. The CDR3 spans 16 residues. V lost 0 bases and J lost 9; bases outside the gene matches: 8. Germline-derived CDR1 and CDR2 are WNHNN and SYGVQD (reference sequence). CDR3: CASSESISGGVPEQFF. The CDR3 coding sequence is TGCGCCAGCAGTGAGTCGATCAGCGGGGGGGTACCTGAGCAGTTCTTC.

V and J are TRBV4-1 and TRBJ2-2, with 11 bases aligning to TRBD1. CDR1 is MGHRA and CDR2 is YSYEKL in the germline V gene. Trimming removed 2 bases from V and 7 bases from J; junction bases left unmatched: 6. This CDR3 is 16 amino acids long. This chain's CDR3 is CASSQLGQGALGELFF. The CDR3 DNA reads as TGCGCCAGCAGCCAACTCGGACAGGGGGCGCTCGGGGAGCTGTTTTTT.

The chain is built from TRBV6-1 and TRBJ2-7; the match to TRBD2 covers 7 bases. The germline CDR1 and CDR2 sequences are MNHNS and SASEGT. The V and J ends lost 6 bases and 1 base, in that order; junction bases with no gene match: 9. The CDR3 runs to 15 residues. In DNA, the CDR3 is TGTGCCAGCAGGATAGATCGGGGAGGGTCCTACGAGCAGTACTTC. This codes for CASRIDRGGSYEQYF.

The sample holds one count of this clone. This chain uses TRBV27 with TRBJ2-7; D unresolved. Looked up from germline, CDR1 is MNHEY and CDR2 is SMNVEV (reference sequence). The V end lost 3 bases, the J end lost 2 bases, and 11 bases lay between the germline ends. This CDR3 comprises 14 residues. CDR3: CASSFRDKTYEQYF. CDR3 bases: TGTGCCAGCAGTTTCCGAGACAAAACCTACGAGCAGTACTTC.

The chain uses TRBV9 and TRBJ2-7, with 7 bases that match TRBD1. Germline V gene lookup returns CDR1 SGDLS and CDR2 YYNGEE. V was pared by 4 bases and J by 0 bases, with 7 bases of the junction left unmatched. This CDR3 contains 15 residues. The CDR3 DNA is TGTGCCAGCAGCTCTCATAGGGGGCCCTCCTACGAGCAGTACTTC. Its protein product is CASSSHRGPSYEQYF.

The V gene is TRBV5-1, the J gene TRBJ1-1; tentatively, D is TRBD1 (6 bases). Trimming stripped 8 bases from V and 3 bases from J, with 17 bases between. CDR3 length: 14 amino acids. Germline CDR1 is SGHRS and CDR2 is YFSETQ. CDR3 sequence reads: CASLLRGGDTEAFF. The CDR3 bases are TGCGCCAGTCTCTTAAGGGGGGGGGACACTGAAGCTTTCTTT.

J is TRBJ2-5 and V is TRBV6-5; the match to TRBD2 covers 7 bases. The germline V gene has CDR1 MNHEY and CDR2 SVGAGI. The CDR3 covers 14 residues. With V trimmed by 4 bases and J by 3 bases, 5 bases remained unmatched. The CDR3 bases are TGTGCCAGCAGTTCCCGGGCGGGAGAAGAGACCCAGTACTTC. Its translation is CASSSRAGEETQYF.